Below are 25 T cell receptor beta chains sequenced from a single sample in a study of PD-L1 blockade in urothelial cancer. Time point of the sample: peripheral blood 6 weeks after treatment start. TCRdb's table, derived via immunoSEQ multiplex PCR, lists solely in-frame clones and lacks some. The table records about 46,000 clones, roughly 88% of them present only once. Material: PBMCs, obtained around atezolizumab (anti-PD-L1) treatment. The receptors originated from a man in his forties or fifties with urothelial cancer.

The V and J genes are TRBV11-2 and TRBJ1-3; a weak D match, TRBD1 (6 bases). Germline values: CDR1 SGHAT, CDR2 FQNNGV. Deletions cut 4 bases from V and 1 base from J, with 8 bases between. The CDR3 loop spans 14 amino acids. CDR3 bases: TGTGCCAGCAGCTCGAGGGGGTCTGGAAACACCATATATTTT. This codes for CASSSRGSGNTIYF.

This chain joins TRBV27 and TRBJ2-1; TRBD2 agrees at 14 bases. Germline trimming cut 5 bases from V and 1 base from J; bases unmatched to any gene: 16. The CDR3 has 21 residues. Germline CDR1 MNHEY, CDR2 SMNVEV (reference sequence). The CDR3 DNA follows: TGTGCCAGCAGTGCCGTTTACCCGGGACTAGCGGGAGTATTGTCCTACAATGAGCAGTTCTTC. Its translation: CASSAVYPGLAGVLSYNEQFF.

The CDR3 bases are TGTGCCAGCATTTTAGGGGCAAGGTCCTACGAGCAGTACTTC. This gives the protein CASILGARSYEQYF. The chain combines TRBV11-2 with TRBJ2-7, with D possibly TRBD1 on 5 matching bases. Germline V gene lookup returns CDR1 SGHAT and CDR2 FQNNGV. The CDR3 extends over 14 amino acids. Trimming left V 7 bases short and J 1 base short, with 14 bases between. Full variable domain (remainder filled in from reference TRBV11-2 and TRBJ2-7): EAGVAQSPRYKIIEKRQSVAFWCNPISGHATLYWYQQILGQGPKLLIQFQNNGVVDDSQLPKDRFSAERLKGVDSTLKIQPAKLEDSAVYLCASILGARSYEQYFGPGTRLTVT.

The chain links TRBV27 to TRBJ2-7, with 7 nucleotides matching TRBD2. The junction had 6 bases not matched to a gene; V was cut back by 7 bases and J by 0 bases. Germline V gives CDR1 MNHEY, CDR2 SMNVEV (reference sequence). The CDR3 sequence is 14 residues long. The CDR3 DNA sequence: TGTGCCAGCAACGCGCGGGGGAGCTCCTACGAGCAGTACTTC. Protein product: CASNARGSSYEQYF.

The J gene is TRBJ2-1, the V gene TRBV15; 7 positions agree with TRBD2. J lost 8 bases, V lost 3 bases, and 7 bases had no gene match. Germline V gene sequence: CDR1 LNHNV, CDR2 YYDKDF (reference sequence). CDR3 size: 14 residues. Here the CDR3 reads CATSRGGRYDEQFF. DNA of the CDR3: TGTGCCACCAGCAGGGGGGGGAGATACGATGAGCAGTTCTTC.

V is TRBV11-2 and J is TRBJ2-7; possibly TRBD1 for D (7 bases). The CDR3 has 15 residues. Germline loops: CDR1 SGHAT, CDR2 FQNNGV. V was trimmed by 5 bases and J by 3 bases, leaving 17 bases between them. The chain's CDR3 is CASSRLFRGDYEQYF. The DNA for the CDR3 is TGTGCCAGCAGCCGCCTTTTCAGGGGGGACTACGAGCAGTACTTC.

This rearrangement joins TRBV5-4 to TRBJ2-2; the match to TRBD2 covers 7 bases. Germline V gives CDR1 SGHNT, CDR2 YYREEE (reference sequence). The V gene end was trimmed by 6 bases and the J gene end by 0 bases; junction bases not matched to a gene: 8. CDR3 length equals 16 residues. CDR3 DNA: TGTGCCAGCACCATAACGGGGGGTGCGAACACCGGGGAGCTGTTTTTT. This codes for CASTITGGANTGELFF.

The chain employs TRBV27 and TRBJ1-5, with TRBD1 identical over 7 bases. This CDR3 is built from 14 residues. With 5 bases clipped from V and 4 bases from J, the junction kept 5 bases outside the gene matches. Germline CDR1 reads MNHEY; CDR2 reads SMNVEV (reference sequence). In DNA, the CDR3 is TGTGCCAGCAGTGTCATACAGGGGAATCAGCCCCAGCATTTT. Translating gives CASSVIQGNQPQHF.

J is TRBJ2-2 and V is TRBV6-1; possibly TRBD2 for D (5 bases). Trimming took 1 base from V and 4 from J, leaving 10 bases between them. The germline gives CDR1 MNHNS, CDR2 SASEGT. This CDR3 has 15 residues. The CDR3 region has the DNA TGTGCCAGCAGTGAAGTAGGGCTAGCCACCGGGGAGCTGTTTTTT. Protein product: CASSEVGLATGELFF.

The chain is built from TRBV4-1 and TRBJ2-3; D may be TRBD2 (5 bases). The V end was cut by 4 bases, the J end by 0 bases, with 14 bases between. CDR1 and CDR2 (germline): MGHRA, YSYEKL. CDR3 size: 16 residues. The CDR3 spells CASSPPGVTSTDTQYF. CDR3 in DNA: TGCGCCAGCAGCCCCCCCGGGGTCACTAGCACAGATACGCAGTATTTT.

V usage is TRBV6-5 and J usage is TRBJ2-5; 7 bases align to TRBD1. There are 16 residues in the CDR3. The germline V gene encodes CDR1 MNHEY and CDR2 SVGAGI. V shed 1 base and J 1 base; nucleotides not matched to a gene: 6. The CDR3 DNA follows: TGTGCCAGCAGTTACTTCTCAGGGGGACCCCAAGAGACCCAGTACTTC. Protein product: CASSYFSGGPQETQYF.

V and J are TRBV27 and TRBJ2-3; no definite D call. Germline-derived CDR1 and CDR2 are MNHEY and SMNVEV (reference sequence). This CDR3 is 14 amino acids long. V gave up 3 bases and J gave up 2 bases, with 9 bases separating them. The CDR3 DNA is TGTGCCAGCAGTTTCCGTCAGAACACAGATACGCAGTATTTT. Amino acid sequence: CASSFRQNTDTQYF.

The gene calls are TRBV29-1 and TRBJ2-3; TRBD2 agrees at 7 bases. CDR1 and CDR2 (germline): SQVTM, ANQGSEA. The J segment lost 1 base and the V segment lost 4 bases, leaving 11 bases of the junction unmatched. This CDR3 contains 16 residues. The CDR3 spells CSVGAGVAGRTDTQYF. The CDR3 DNA follows: TGCAGCGTTGGGGCCGGAGTAGCGGGCCGCACAGATACGCAGTATTTT.

V usage is TRBV4-1 and J usage is TRBJ2-5, with TRBD2 identical over 7 bases. V lost 1 base and J lost 1; bases outside the gene matches: 0. Looked up from germline, CDR1 is MGHRA and CDR2 is YSYEKL. The CDR3 loop spans 14 amino acids. CDR3 protein: CASSQAGGQETQYF. For the CDR3, the DNA is TGCGCCAGCAGCCAAGCGGGGGGCCAAGAGACCCAGTACTTC.

The rearrangement joins TRBV7-9 to TRBJ2-5; 15 bases match TRBD2. V lost 5 bases to trimming and J lost 5 bases; unmatched junction nucleotides: 3. There are 15 residues in the CDR3. CDR1 SEHNR and CDR2 FQNEAQ come from the germline V gene (reference sequence). This chain's CDR3 is CASSTGTSGGETQYF. CDR3 DNA: TGTGCCAGCAGCACCGGGACTAGCGGGGGGGAGACCCAGTACTTC.

The gene calls are TRBV7-8 and TRBJ1-1; 10 bases map to TRBD1. The CDR3 runs 14 residues. With 5 bases clipped from V and 7 bases from J, the junction kept 7 bases outside the gene matches. Per the germline V gene, CDR1 is SGHVS and CDR2 is FQNEAQ. The CDR3 DNA reads as TGTGCCAGCAGCCTAAGACAGGGGGCGATTGAAGCTTTCTTT. It translates to CASSLRQGAIEAFF.

V is TRBV10-3 and J is TRBJ1-4; 10 bases match TRBD1. Germline CDR1 and CDR2: ENHRY and SYGVKD. V gave up 0 bases and J gave up 8 bases; unmatched junction bases: 15. The CDR3 is 19 amino acids. CDR3 residues: CAISESGFGTGVFGEKLFF. The CDR3, as DNA: TGTGCCATCAGTGAGTCGGGTTTCGGGACAGGGGTTTTCGGAGAAAAACTGTTTTTT.

J is TRBJ2-4 and V is TRBV7-9; tentative D call: TRBD2 (6 bases). The ends were cut back, 5 bases at V and 3 bases at J, with 11 bases in the middle. From germline, CDR1 is SEHNR and CDR2 FQNEAQ (reference sequence). This CDR3 contains 14 residues. CDR3 amino acids: CASSLEGGKNIQYF. CDR3 coding DNA: TGTGCCAGCAGCCTAGAGGGAGGCAAAAACATTCAGTACTTC.

V and J are TRBV5-1 and TRBJ2-1; 12 bases align to TRBD2. CDR3 size: 22 residues. V lost 4 bases and J lost 2; bases outside the gene matches: 22. Germline V gene lookup returns CDR1 SGHRS and CDR2 YFSETQ. The CDR3, as DNA: TGCGCCAGCAGCCATTGGGACAGGCTCCCGGGACTAGCGGGCCCCACCTACAATGAGCAGTTCTTC. It specifies CASSHWDRLPGLAGPTYNEQFF.

The gene calls are TRBV7-9 and TRBJ2-7; 7 nucleotides align to TRBD1. Trimming removed 7 bases from V and 5 bases from J; junction bases left unmatched: 11. This CDR3 spans 14 amino acids. CDR1 SEHNR and CDR2 FQNEAQ come from the germline V gene (reference sequence). CDR3 nucleotide sequence: TGTGCCAGCACCGAACCGGGACAGAAGGACGAGCAGTACTTC. Translating gives CASTEPGQKDEQYF.

This clone has just a few counts. The genes are TRBV19 and TRBJ1-1; no firm D call. The CDR3 has 16 amino acids. V was shortened by 3 bases and J by 1 base, with 15 bases between the two germline ends. Germline CDR1 is LNHDA and CDR2 is SQIVND (reference sequence). CDR3 sequence: CASSMMSGRANTEAFF. The CDR3 DNA sequence: TGTGCCAGTAGTATGATGAGCGGGAGAGCGAACACTGAAGCTTTCTTT.

This chain joins TRBV27 and TRBJ1-2; 7 bases agree with TRBD1. Per the germline V gene, CDR1 is MNHEY and CDR2 is SMNVEV (reference sequence). J was trimmed by 4 bases and V by 5 bases; bases with no gene match: 7. CDR3 length equals 14 residues. DNA of the CDR3: TGTGCCAGCAGTCGCCGGGACAGCTTCTATGGCTACACCTTC. It codes for CASSRRDSFYGYTF.

CDR3 amino acids: CASSAEGFQPQHF. The CDR3 DNA reads as TGCGCCAGCAGCGCGGAGGGGTTTCAGCCCCAGCATTTT. The genes are TRBV5-1 and TRBJ1-5, with a weak D call TRBD1 (5 bases). The CDR3 contains 13 residues. The germline V gene encodes CDR1 SGHRS and CDR2 YFSETQ. V was clipped by 4 bases and J by 6 bases, with 11 bases between them. The complete variable domain, with remaining parts taken from reference TRBV5-1 and TRBJ1-5, reads KAGVTQTPRYLIKTRGQQVTLSCSPISGHRSVSWYQQTPGQGLQFLFEYFSETQRNKGNFPGRFSGRQFSNSRSEMNVSTLELGDSALYLCASSAEGFQPQHFGDGTRLSIL.

V usage is TRBV5-6 and J usage is TRBJ2-5; 7 bases line up with TRBD1. Germline CDR1 and CDR2: SGHDT and YYEEEE. The ends lost 4 bases at V and 1 base at J; junction bases unmatched: 4. The CDR3 sequence is 14 residues long. CDR3 protein: CASSPGQFQETQYF. The CDR3 nucleotides read TGTGCCAGCAGCCCGGGACAGTTCCAAGAGACCCAGTACTTC. Complete variable domain (other parts from reference TRBV5-6 and TRBJ2-5): DAGVTQSPTHLIKTRGQQVTLRCSPKSGHDTVSWYQQALGQGPQFIFQYYEEEERQRGNFPDRFSGHQFPNYSSELNVNALLLGDSALYLCASSPGQFQETQYFGPGTRLLVL.

This clone was picked up one time. The V call is TRBV27, the J call TRBJ2-7; 8 bases are a match to TRBD2. Trimming took 2 bases from V and 2 from J; bases not matched to a gene: 5. In germline, CDR1 is MNHEY, CDR2 SMNVEV (reference sequence). The CDR3 sequence is 15 residues long. The CDR3 DNA is TGTGCCAGCAGTTTAGGTAGCGGGGCGGCCTACGAGCAGTACTTC. Protein: CASSLGSGAAYEQYF.